This TCR beta chain was recorded in a study of control samples from healthy donors and cancer patients. Measured with immunoSEQ multiplex PCR; TCRdb has only the in-frame clones, and not every one. The profile shows roughly 47,000 clones, 70% to 90% of them singletons. There are a few counts of this clone. CDR3 length equals 14 residues. With 2 bases removed from V and 6 bases from J, the gap between germline ends came to 13 bases. Germline V gives CDR1 MNHEY, CDR2 SVGAGI. The TCR was taken from a woman aged 55-70 years with lung cancer. The sequenced sample was PBMCs. The gene calls are TRBV6-5 and TRBJ1-2; the D gene is possibly TRBD1 (6 bases). This CDR3 reads CASSYPSDRDGYTF. The CDR3 region has the DNA TGTGCCAGCAGTTACCCCTCGGACAGAGATGGCTACACCTTC.